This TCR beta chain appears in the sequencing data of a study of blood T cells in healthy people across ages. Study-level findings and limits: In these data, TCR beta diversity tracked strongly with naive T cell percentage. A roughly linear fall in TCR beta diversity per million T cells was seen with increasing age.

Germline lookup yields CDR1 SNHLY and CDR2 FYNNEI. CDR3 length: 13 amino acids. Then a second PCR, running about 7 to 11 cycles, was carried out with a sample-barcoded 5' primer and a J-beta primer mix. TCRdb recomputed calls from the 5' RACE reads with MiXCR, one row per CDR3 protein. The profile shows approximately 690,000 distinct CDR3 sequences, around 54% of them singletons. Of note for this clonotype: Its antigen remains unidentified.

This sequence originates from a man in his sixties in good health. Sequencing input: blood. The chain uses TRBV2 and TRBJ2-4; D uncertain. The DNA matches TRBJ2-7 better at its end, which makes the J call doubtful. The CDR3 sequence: CASRIEVSYEQYF. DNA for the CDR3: TGTGCCAGCAGAATAGAGGTGTCCTACGAGCAGTACTTC.